These 3 T cell receptor beta chains were sequenced from one sample in a study of breast tumors, draining lymph nodes, adjacent tissues. The lymph nodes were axillary draining lymph nodes from breast cancer patients. TCRdb recomputed calls from the multiplex PCR reads with MiXCR, one row per CDR3 protein. The table includes about 200,000 distinct CDR3 sequences, less than 40% detected once. The sample comprised axillary lymph node tissue. Receptor source: a female donor with breast cancer. Some clones in this sample may be carry-over from other donors' samples.

This clonotype was recorded many times. The V and J genes are TRBV5-1 and TRBJ2-5, with 7 bases identical to TRBD2. The V gene end was trimmed by 5 bases and the J gene end by 5 bases; junction bases not matched to a gene: 9. The CDR3 has 14 amino acids. In germline, CDR1 is SGHRS, CDR2 YFSETQ. Written as DNA, the CDR3 is TGCGCCAGCAGACTGCGCGGGGGAAGTGAGACCCAGTACTTC. It codes for CASRLRGGSETQYF.

J is TRBJ2-2 and V is TRBV6-6; D not certain. Germline CDR1 MNHNY, CDR2 SVGAGI (reference sequence). Trimming removed 0 bases from V and 8 bases from J, with 16 bases in between. The CDR3 length is 16 residues. CDR3 sequence reads: CASSYSLEPPEGELFF. The DNA of the CDR3 is TGTGCCAGCAGTTACTCCCTAGAGCCCCCGGAGGGGGAGCTGTTTTTT.

Of note for this clonotype: This CDR3 is missing its conserved last phenylalanine or tryptophan, likely due to a read error. The chain uses TRBV9 and TRBJ1-3; TRBD1 matches 8 bases. The CDR3 sequence is 15 residues long. Germline values: CDR1 SGDLS, CDR2 YYNGEE. After removal of 5 bases from V and 0 bases from J, the junction contained 4 bases not matched to a gene. The DNA for the CDR3 is TGTGCCAGCAGTGGGACAGGACACTCTGGAAACACCATATATTCT. This translates into CASSGTGHSGNTIYS.